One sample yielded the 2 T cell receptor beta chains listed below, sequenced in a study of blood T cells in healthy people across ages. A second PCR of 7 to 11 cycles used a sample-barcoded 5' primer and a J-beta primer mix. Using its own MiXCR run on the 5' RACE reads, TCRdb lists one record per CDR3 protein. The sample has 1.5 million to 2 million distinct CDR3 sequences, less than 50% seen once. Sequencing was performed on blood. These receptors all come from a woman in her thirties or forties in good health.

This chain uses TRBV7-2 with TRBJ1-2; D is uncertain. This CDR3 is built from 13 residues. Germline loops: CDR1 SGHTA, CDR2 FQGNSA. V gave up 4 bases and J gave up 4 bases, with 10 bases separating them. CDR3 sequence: CASSSWNSYGYTF. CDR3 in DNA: TGTGCCAGCAGCTCGTGGAACAGCTATGGCTACACCTTC.

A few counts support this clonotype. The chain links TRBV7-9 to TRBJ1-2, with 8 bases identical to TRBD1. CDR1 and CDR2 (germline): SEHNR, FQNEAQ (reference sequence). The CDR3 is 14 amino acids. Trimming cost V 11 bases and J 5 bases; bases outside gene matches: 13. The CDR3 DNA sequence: TGTGCCCTTTCCGGACAGGGCTTTTTATATGGCTACACCTTC. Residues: CALSGQGFLYGYTF.